This T cell receptor beta chain comes out of a study of T-cell memory formation after mild COVID-19. Overall study findings and caveats: Some clones that responded turned up in pre-infection memory, which suggests that cross-reactive memory joined in.

TCRdb independently ran MiXCR on the 5' RACE reads; one entry per CDR3 protein. The sample has some 600,000 distinct CDR3 sequences; 15% to 20% are singletons. In the case of this clonotype: What it binds is unknown.

The CDR3 consists of 17 residues. After removal of 0 bases from V and 5 bases from J, the junction contained 6 bases not matched to a gene. Germline V CDR1 and CDR2: SGHRS, YFSETQ. V and J are TRBV5-1 and TRBJ2-5; 14 bases align to TRBD2. This sequence originates from an adult woman who had mild COVID-19 (a few samples of this study predate the infection). Cell type and time point are not known. The sequenced sample was PBMCs or a T cell subset sorted from them (not recorded which). The CDR3 is CASSLAGTSGSMETQYF. DNA for the CDR3: TGCGCCAGCAGCTTGGCCGGGACTAGCGGGAGTATGGAGACCCAGTACTTC.